The present T cell receptor beta chain was sequenced within a study of somatic mutations in cytotoxic T cells in rheumatoid arthritis. Study overall: Prior to any treatment and right after diagnosis, patient blood (approximately 30 ml EDTA) was drawn.

Measured with immunoSEQ multiplex PCR; TCRdb has only the in-frame clones, and not every one. This table has 12,000 to 15,000 clones, 90% to 95% appearing once. This clonotype was sampled from a man aged 70-80 years with rheumatoid arthritis. Source material: CD4+ T cells sorted from blood.

The CDR3: CASSLRQFYGYTF. The CDR3 DNA is TGTGCCAGCAGTTTACGACAATTCTATGGCTACACCTTC. The chain joins TRBV28 to TRBJ1-2, with D uncertain. CDR1 is MDHEN and CDR2 is SYDVKM in the germline V gene. V lost 2 bases to trimming and J lost 4 bases, with 8 bases between them. CDR3 length: 13 residues.